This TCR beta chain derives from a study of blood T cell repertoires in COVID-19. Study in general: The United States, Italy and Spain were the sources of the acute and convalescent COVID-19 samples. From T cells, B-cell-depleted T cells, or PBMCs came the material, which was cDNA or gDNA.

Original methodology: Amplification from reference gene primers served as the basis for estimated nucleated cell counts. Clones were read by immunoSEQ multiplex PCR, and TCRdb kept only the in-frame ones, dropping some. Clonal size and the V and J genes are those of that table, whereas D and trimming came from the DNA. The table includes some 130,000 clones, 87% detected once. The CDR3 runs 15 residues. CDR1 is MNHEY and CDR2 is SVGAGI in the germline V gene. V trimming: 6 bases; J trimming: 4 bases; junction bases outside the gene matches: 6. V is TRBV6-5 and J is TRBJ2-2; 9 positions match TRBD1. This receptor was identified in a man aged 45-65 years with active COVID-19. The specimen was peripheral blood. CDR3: CASRRTGDPTGELFF. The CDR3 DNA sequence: TGTGCCAGCAGGAGGACAGGGGACCCCACCGGGGAGCTGTTTTTT.